The 29 T cell receptor beta chains given below trace back to one sample, sequenced in a study of blood T cell repertoires in COVID-19. The data were produced by immunoSEQ multiplex PCR, yet TCRdb's version contains in-frame clones alone and is incomplete. The table has 350,000 to 450,000 clones, around nine tenths seen once. The sequenced sample was PBMCs or T cells enriched from blood (not recorded which). These receptors originate from a woman aged 18-29 years who had been exposed to COVID-19.

V and J are TRBV30 and TRBJ1-1; D is undetermined. V was clipped by 2 bases and J by 0 bases, with 7 bases between them. This CDR3 contains 13 residues. Germline CDR1 GTSNPN, CDR2 SVGIG (reference sequence). DNA for the CDR3: TGTGCCTGGAGTCGGTCGGTGAACACTGAAGCTTTCTTT. It specifies CAWSRSVNTEAFF.

This clone was counted only a few times. The gene calls are TRBV19 and TRBJ2-7, with 8 nucleotides matching TRBD1. Germline V gene data show CDR1 as LNHDA and CDR2 as SQIVND (reference sequence). There are 13 residues in the CDR3. J was trimmed by 3 bases and V by 4 bases; bases with no gene match: 2. The CDR3 coding sequence is TGTGCCAGTAGTAGGGGACAGGACTACGAGCAGTACTTC. As protein: CASSRGQDYEQYF.

The V and J genes are TRBV6-5 and TRBJ2-4, with D perhaps TRBD2 (6 bases). CDR1 is MNHEY, CDR2 SVGAGI, per germline. The V and J ends lost 2 bases and 6 bases respectively, with 14 bases between them. The CDR3 extends over 15 amino acids. Here the CDR3 reads CASSYLRESRNIQYF. CDR3 sequence (DNA): TGTGCCAGCAGTTACCTGCGGGAATCGCGAAACATTCAGTACTTC.

This clone was seen more than once but under ten times. V is TRBV12-3 or TRBV12-4 and J is TRBJ1-2, with TRBD1 as a possible D gene (6 bases). The CDR3 is 13 residues long. The germline V and J ends were trimmed by 7 bases and 8 bases, with 17 bases remaining between them. This CDR3 reads CASTLWADSGYTF. Written as DNA, the CDR3 is TGTGCCAGCACCCTTTGGGCGGACAGCGGCTACACCTTC.

CDR3 sequence: CASSVEREWPDTQYF. CDR3 nucleotide sequence: TGTGCCAGCAGCGTAGAGCGCGAGTGGCCAGATACGCAGTATTTT. This sequence joins TRBV9 and TRBJ2-3; D remains ambiguous. V gave up 0 bases and J gave up 4 bases, with 12 bases separating them. The CDR3 has 15 residues. Germline loops: CDR1 SGDLS, CDR2 YYNGEE.

The V gene is TRBV3-1 (or the pseudogene TRBV3-2), the J gene TRBJ1-2; no clear D gene. Germline V gene sequence: CDR1 LGHDT, CDR2 YNNKEL (reference sequence). This CDR3 region has 14 residues. The V end lost 2 bases, the J end lost 4 bases, and 11 bases lay between the germline ends. The CDR3 DNA sequence: TGTGCCAGCAGCCAACGTATAAACATCTATGGCTACACCTTC. It specifies CASSQRINIYGYTF.

The chain employs TRBV24-1 and TRBJ2-1; D is undetermined. The CDR3 is 13 residues long. Deletions cut 2 bases from V and 4 bases from J, with 5 bases between. Germline V gene lookup returns CDR1 KGHDR and CDR2 SFDVKD. CDR3: CATSDSPYNEQFF. The CDR3 DNA reads TGTGCCACCAGTGATTCCCCATACAATGAGCAGTTCTTC.

J is TRBJ1-1 and V is TRBV11-3; 8 positions match TRBD1. V was pared by 6 bases and J by 1 base, with 4 bases of the junction left unmatched. Germline V gene data show CDR1 as SGHNT and CDR2 as YENEEA. The CDR3 has 14 residues. CDR3 nucleotide sequence: TGTGCCAGCAGTCCAGGGGGCCAGAACACTGAAGCTTTCTTT. Translating gives CASSPGGQNTEAFF.

The chain employs TRBV6-5 and TRBJ2-1; D is unclear. V was pared by 2 bases and J by 3 bases, with 5 bases between. CDR3 length: 13 residues. Germline loops: CDR1 MNHEY, CDR2 SVGAGI. The CDR3 reads CASSYAGYNEQFF. The CDR3 DNA reads as TGTGCCAGCAGTTACGCAGGCTACAATGAGCAGTTCTTC.

J is TRBJ2-7 and V is TRBV5-1, with TRBD1 matching over 10 bases. Trimming removed 5 bases from V and 3 bases from J; junction bases left unmatched: 5. The CDR3 length is 14 residues. Germline values: CDR1 SGHRS, CDR2 YFSETQ. CDR3 region: CASRTGTGDYEQYF. The CDR3 DNA is TGCGCCAGCAGGACCGGGACAGGGGACTACGAGCAGTACTTC.

This clone was counted once. V is TRBV11-2 and J is TRBJ1-1; TRBD1 aligns across 7 bases. The CDR3 consists of 17 residues. V shed 7 bases, J shed 1 base, and the junction held 15 bases outside the gene matches. Germline V gene lookup returns CDR1 SGHAT and CDR2 FQNNGV. The CDR3: CASTHDPYRGSNTEAFF. The CDR3 bases are TGTGCCAGCACCCATGACCCCTACAGGGGATCGAACACTGAAGCTTTCTTT.

The chain has TRBV27 and TRBJ1-5; 9 bases map to TRBD1. This CDR3 is 15 amino acids long. Germline V CDR1 and CDR2: MNHEY, SMNVEV (reference sequence). The ends lost 6 bases at V and 6 bases at J; junction bases unmatched: 9. CDR3 in DNA: TGTGCCAGCAGAAGTACGGGACAGGGCGCTCAGCCCCAGCATTTT. It yields the protein CASRSTGQGAQPQHF.

The V gene is TRBV4-1, the J gene TRBJ1-1; D remains unclear. The germline V gene encodes CDR1 MGHRA and CDR2 YSYEKL. The ends were cut back, 1 base at V and 12 bases at J, with 27 bases in the middle. This CDR3 is built from 17 residues. CDR3 sequence: CASSQGQTTPRAGGPFF. The CDR3 DNA reads TGCGCCAGCAGCCAAGGCCAGACGACCCCGCGAGCGGGCGGGCCTTTCTTT.

A single count supports this clone. The chain joins TRBV5-1 to TRBJ2-5, with unresolved D. The V gene lost 0 bases and the J gene lost 1 base, with 7 bases spanning the gap. Germline V gene lookup returns CDR1 SGHRS and CDR2 YFSETQ. The CDR3 consists of 14 residues. The CDR3 DNA follows: TGCGCCAGCAGCTTGGGAGTCCGCCAAGAGACCCAGTACTTC. Amino acids: CASSLGVRQETQYF.

The chain links TRBV3-1 (or the pseudogene TRBV3-2) to TRBJ1-2; D ambiguous. The CDR3 length is 13 residues. Germline CDR1 is LGHDT and CDR2 is YNNKEL (reference sequence). V was trimmed by 1 base and J by 4 bases, leaving 7 bases between them. CDR3 in DNA: TGTGCCAGCAGCCAAGTGGCAGGCTATGGCTACACCTTC. Amino acids: CASSQVAGYGYTF.

The chain has TRBV6-5 and TRBJ2-7, with TRBD2 matching 11 bases. CDR3 size: 15 residues. V lost 5 bases and J lost 5; bases outside the gene matches: 8. Germline V gene sequence: CDR1 MNHEY, CDR2 SVGAGI. CDR3 loop: CASSHIAGGLNEQYF. The CDR3 DNA reads as TGTGCCAGCAGTCACATAGCGGGAGGGCTCAACGAGCAGTACTTC.

The V call is TRBV7-9, the J call TRBJ2-2, with no clear D. CDR1 and CDR2 from the germline V gene are SEHNR and FQNEAQ (reference sequence). Deletions cut 6 bases from V and 8 bases from J, with 16 bases between. The CDR3 sequence is 14 residues long. Written as DNA, the CDR3 is TGTGCCAGCAGTCCCCTTATCCAAGCTGGGGAGCTGTTTTTT. Protein sequence: CASSPLIQAGELFF.

This chain joins TRBV28 and TRBJ1-3; a possible D gene is TRBD1 (5 bases). Germline assignment: CDR1 MDHEN and CDR2 SYDVKM. This CDR3 has 16 amino acids. V was clipped by 7 bases and J by 0 bases, with 16 bases between them. CDR3 nucleotide sequence: TGTGCCAGCACCCAGGGTCTTCTCCTCTCTGGAAACACCATATATTTT. Its protein is CASTQGLLLSGNTIYF.

A few counts support this clone. The V and J genes are TRBV18 and TRBJ2-2, with TRBD2 identical over 7 bases. The V gene's germline CDR1 is KGHSH and CDR2 LQKENI. The length of the CDR3 is 14 residues. Germline trimming cut 4 bases from V and 5 bases from J; bases unmatched to any gene: 4. CDR3 residues: CASSLLGGTGELFF. As DNA, the CDR3 is TGTGCCAGCTCACTCCTGGGAGGGACCGGGGAGCTGTTTTTT.

This chain joins TRBV6-1 and TRBJ2-7; 9 bases line up with TRBD2. The V segment lost 11 bases and the J segment 3 bases; nucleotides outside the gene matches: 2. This CDR3 has 11 amino acids. The germline CDR1 and CDR2 sequences are MNHNS and SASEGT. This CDR3 is CACGGDYEQYF. The CDR3 nucleotides are TGTGCCTGCGGGGGGGACTACGAGCAGTACTTC.

The chain carries TRBV7-8 and TRBJ1-5; D is perhaps TRBD1 (6 bases). CDR3 length: 13 residues. V lost 5 bases to trimming and J lost 3 bases, with 8 bases between them. Per germline, CDR1 SGHVS and CDR2 FQNEAQ. The DNA of the CDR3 is TGTGCCAGCAGCCGGACAGACAATCAGCCCCAGCATTTT. Translating gives CASSRTDNQPQHF.

This clone appeared a few times. This chain connects TRBV18 to TRBJ1-5; 7 bases fit TRBD1. Germline CDR1 is KGHSH and CDR2 is LQKENI. The length of the CDR3 is 17 residues. The V gene end was trimmed by 0 bases and the J gene end by 7 bases; junction bases not matched to a gene: 12. DNA of the CDR3: TGTGCCAGCTCACCACCGGGTCTCGACAGGGCTGGGCAGCCCCAGCATTTT. This translates into CASSPPGLDRAGQPQHF.

With respect to this clone: Additional DNA sequences in this sample encode the identical CDR3. The V call is TRBV3-1 (or the pseudogene TRBV3-2), the J call TRBJ2-3; D perhaps matches TRBD1 (5 bases). Trimming stripped 2 bases from V and 1 base from J, with 7 bases between. Germline V gene data show CDR1 as LGHDT and CDR2 as YNNKEL (reference sequence). The CDR3 sequence is 14 residues long. CDR3 bases: TGTGCCAGCAGCCAAAGGGGCGGCACAGATACGCAGTATTTT. This sequence encodes CASSQRGGTDTQYF.

The rearrangement uses TRBV3-1 (or the pseudogene TRBV3-2) and TRBJ2-2; 13 bases match TRBD2. The CDR3 has 16 amino acids. The germline V gene has CDR1 LGHDT and CDR2 YNNKEL (reference sequence). The ends lost 4 bases at V and 6 bases at J; junction bases unmatched: 5. This CDR3 is CASSRLAGGWAGELFF. For the CDR3, the DNA is TGTGCCAGCAGCCGACTAGCGGGAGGTTGGGCCGGGGAGCTGTTTTTT.

This sequence joins TRBV21-1 and TRBJ2-7; the DNA was not used to check the table's D call, TRBD2. TRBV21-1 is described as a pseudogene. This CDR3 comprises 15 residues. The CDR3 nucleotides read TGTGCCAGCAGCACAAACCGGACTCAGCCTTGGGAGCAGTACTTC. Its translation is CASSTNRTQPWEQYF.

V and J are TRBV4-1 and TRBJ1-2; 8 positions agree with TRBD1. CDR3 length: 15 amino acids. V dropped 4 bases and J dropped 4; count of bases not matched to a gene: 8. CDR1 is MGHRA and CDR2 is YSYEKL in the germline V gene. CDR3 coding DNA: TGCGCCAGCAGCCCGCGGACAGGGTTCAGCTATGGCTACACCTTC. It is translated as CASSPRTGFSYGYTF.

The J gene is TRBJ1-5, the V gene TRBV5-4; D not certain. The length of the CDR3 is 12 residues. The ends were cut back, 2 bases at V and 6 bases at J, with 6 bases in the middle. CDR1 and CDR2 from the germline V gene are SGHNT and YYREEE (reference sequence). The CDR3 loop reads CASSFGGQPQHF. CDR3 sequence (DNA): TGTGCCAGCAGCTTCGGAGGTCAGCCCCAGCATTTT.

This CDR3 is CASSLGTTYNEQFF. DNA of the CDR3: TGTGCCAGCAGCTTAGGGACTACCTACAATGAGCAGTTCTTC. This chain uses TRBV7-6 with TRBJ2-1; TRBD2 might be the D (6 bases). CDR3 length: 14 amino acids. The germline V and J ends were trimmed by 1 base and 2 bases, with 6 bases remaining between them. Germline CDR1 SGHVS, CDR2 FNYEAQ.

On this clone: The conserved phenylalanine or tryptophan normally closing the CDR3 is absent here, so this likely arose from a read error. No DNA is shown, since the ends of the CDR3 on it are uncertain; the CDR3 is the one TCRdb lists. The gene calls are TRBV11-1 and TRBJ1-4; the table gives TRBD1 as D, unverified against the DNA. The length of the CDR3 is 9 amino acids, counting both ends. Germline V lookup: CDR1 SGHAT, CDR2 FQDESV (reference sequence). CDR3 amino acids: CASSSSRDS.